This TCR beta chain was captured in a study of T-cell memory formation after mild COVID-19. Each CDR3 protein is one row after TCRdb ran MiXCR on the 5' RACE reads. The data show approximately 290,000 distinct CDR3 sequences, with approximately 19% seen just once and roughly 20% held by the top ten. The CDR3 is 15 residues long. J gave up 4 bases and V 2 bases, and 5 bases lay outside the gene matches. The V gene's germline CDR1 is SGHTA and CDR2 FQGTGA. General study findings and limits: Contracting clones from day 15 to 85 showed balanced CD4/CD8; later expanders favored CD4+.

In the case of this clonotype: Its specificity is not known.

The rearrangement uses TRBV7-3 and TRBJ2-3; 8 bases align to TRBD1. Source material: PBMCs or a T cell subset sorted from them (not recorded which). The TCR originated in a man younger than 35 who had mild COVID-19 (a few samples of this study predate the infection). Cell type and time point are not known. The DNA of the CDR3 is TGTGCCAGCAGCTTACAGGGGGCGAGCTCAGATACGCAGTATTTT. It specifies CASSLQGASSDTQYF.